This TCR beta chain was captured in a study of cytomegalovirus exposure and HLA in healthy donors. Background on the study: Researchers found that roughly 80% of under 450 genotyped donors fell within the Caucasian-associated ancestry cluster.

With 6 bases removed from V and 7 bases from J, the gap between germline ends came to 9 bases. The CDR3 totals 12 residues. CDR1 and CDR2 from the germline V gene are MNHEY and SVGAGI. Study findings and constraints: Segments of the TCR beta V type were, in most cases, productive about 87% or about 30% of the time in an earlier analysis.

In regard to this clone: Its target is unknown.

The PCR used 60 Vbeta and 13 Jbeta primers. The method was immunoSEQ multiplex PCR; TCRdb's version includes in-frame clones alone and lacks a portion of them. The sample includes under 90,000 clones, about 71% seen only once; the top ten take around 7%. The TCR sequence derives from a woman between 40 and 50 years old in good health and CMV-seronegative. This chain joins TRBV6-5 and TRBJ2-2, with a tentative D call TRBD2 (6 bases). What was sequenced was PBMCs. The CDR3 reads CASRTDYGELFF. CDR3 DNA sequence: TGTGCCAGCAGAACGGACTACGGGGAGCTGTTTTTT.